This T cell receptor beta chain emerged from a study of shared clonotypes between healthy human individuals. The germline CDR1 and CDR2 sequences are ENHRY and SYGVKD. V was shortened by 2 bases and J by 2 bases, with 15 bases between the two germline ends. The CDR3 has 16 amino acids. The repertoire was sequenced with immunoSEQ multiplex PCR; TCRdb's copy has only in-frame clones and lacks some. This table has roughly 2 million clones, approximately 96% appearing once. The chain carries TRBV10-3 and TRBJ1-2; a weak D match, TRBD1 (5 bases). Sequencing input: naive CD4+ T cells sorted from blood. Stated subset: CD45RA+ positively selected. The sequence was collected from a man between 18 and 35 years old in good health. In DNA, the CDR3 is TGTGCCATCAGTGAGGCACAGGACAACTTCAACTATGGCTACACCTTC. Translated, it gives CAISEAQDNFNYGYTF.